This T cell receptor (beta chain) derives from a study of blood T cell repertoires in COVID-19. The repertoire was sequenced with immunoSEQ multiplex PCR; TCRdb's copy has only in-frame clones and lacks some. This sample yields about 250,000 clones, of which roughly 86% are seen a single time; around 1.5% belongs to the top ten. V trimming: 5 bases; J trimming: 1 base; junction bases outside the gene matches: 2. CDR3 size: 14 residues. Looked up from germline, CDR1 is LGHDT and CDR2 is YNNKEL (reference sequence). This TCR was recovered from a woman aged 55-70 years who had recovered from COVID-19. This sequence joins TRBV3-1 (or the pseudogene TRBV3-2) and TRBJ2-4; 7 bases map to TRBD1. The material sequenced was peripheral blood. CDR3 region: CASSKTGAKNIQYF. For the CDR3, the DNA is TGTGCCAGCAGCAAGACAGGGGCCAAAAACATTCAGTACTTC.